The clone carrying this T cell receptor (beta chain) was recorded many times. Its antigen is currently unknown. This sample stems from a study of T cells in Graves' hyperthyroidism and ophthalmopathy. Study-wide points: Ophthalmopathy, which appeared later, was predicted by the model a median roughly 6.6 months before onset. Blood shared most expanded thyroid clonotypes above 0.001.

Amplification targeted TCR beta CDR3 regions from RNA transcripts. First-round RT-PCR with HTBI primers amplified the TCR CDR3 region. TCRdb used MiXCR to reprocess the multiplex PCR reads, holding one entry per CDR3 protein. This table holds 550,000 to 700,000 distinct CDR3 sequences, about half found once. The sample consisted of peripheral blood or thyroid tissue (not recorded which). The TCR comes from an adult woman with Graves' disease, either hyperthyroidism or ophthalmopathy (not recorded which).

The CDR3 loop reads CSAFDRNYEQYF. The CDR3 nucleotides are TGCAGTGCTTTCGACAGGAACTACGAGCAGTACTTC. The V and J genes are TRBV20-1 and TRBJ2-7, with D perhaps TRBD1 (6 bases). V shed 5 bases and J shed 3 bases, with 11 bases lying between them. This CDR3 has 12 amino acids. The germline V gene has CDR1 DFQATT and CDR2 SNEGSKA (reference sequence).